This T cell receptor beta chain derives from a study of Tregs in tolerant kidney transplant recipients. Recipients received nonmyeloablative bone marrow transplants from related graft donors, with transient mixed chimerism. Here immunoSEQ multiplex PCR was the method, and the copy in TCRdb shows in-frame clones only, minus some. The sample carries approximately 47,000 clones, roughly 87% recorded once. Study-wide findings and caveats: For some patients, primers changed over time, blocking nucleotide-level comparison. Tolerant patients' donor-specific Tregs expanded beyond overall Tregs, suggesting antigen-driven growth.

Deletions cut 6 bases from V and 6 bases from J, with 9 bases between. CDR3 size: 11 residues. Germline values: CDR1 SEHNR, CDR2 FQNEAQ (reference sequence). A word on this clone: Its target is unknown.

The specimen comprised CD8+ T cells from blood (PBMCs), sampled 12 months after the transplant. The chain joins TRBV7-9 to TRBJ2-7, with D unclear. The source is a human patient who received a combined kidney and bone marrow transplant. The graft donor may be the source of some T cells. The CDR3 sequence is CASRADGEQYF. The CDR3 nucleotides are TGTGCCAGCAGGGCCGATGGCGAGCAGTACTTC.